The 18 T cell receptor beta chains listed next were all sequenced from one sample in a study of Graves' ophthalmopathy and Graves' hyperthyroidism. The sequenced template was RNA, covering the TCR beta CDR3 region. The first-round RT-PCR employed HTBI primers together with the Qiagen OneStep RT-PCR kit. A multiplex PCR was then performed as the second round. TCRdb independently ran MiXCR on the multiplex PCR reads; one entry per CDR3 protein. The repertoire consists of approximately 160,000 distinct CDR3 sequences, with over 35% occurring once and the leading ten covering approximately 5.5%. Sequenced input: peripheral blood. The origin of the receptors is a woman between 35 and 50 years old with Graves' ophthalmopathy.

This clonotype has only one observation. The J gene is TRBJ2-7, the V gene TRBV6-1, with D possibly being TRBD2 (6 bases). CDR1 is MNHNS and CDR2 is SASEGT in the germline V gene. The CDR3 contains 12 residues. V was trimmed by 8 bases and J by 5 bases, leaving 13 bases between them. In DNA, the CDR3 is TGTGCCAGCCGGAATCCGGGAGACGAGCAGTACTTC. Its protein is CASRNPGDEQYF.

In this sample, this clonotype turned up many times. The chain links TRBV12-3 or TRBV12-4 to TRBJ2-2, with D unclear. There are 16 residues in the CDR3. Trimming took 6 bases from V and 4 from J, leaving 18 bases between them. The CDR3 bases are TGTGCCAGCAGGTCAGGTGTGGGGTTTGGCACCGGGGAGCTGTTTTTT. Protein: CASRSGVGFGTGELFF.

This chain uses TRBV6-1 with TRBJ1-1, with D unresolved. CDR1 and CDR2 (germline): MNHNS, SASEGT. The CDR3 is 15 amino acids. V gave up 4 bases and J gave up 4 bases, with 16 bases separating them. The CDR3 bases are TGTGCCAGCAGTGTCCTGTCCGGGTTAGGCACTGAAGCTTTCTTT. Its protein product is CASSVLSGLGTEAFF.

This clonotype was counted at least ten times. CDR3 sequence (DNA): TGCAGTGCTAGAGGACAGGGCCGGGATCAGGGCTACACCTTC. It is translated as CSARGQGRDQGYTF. V usage is TRBV20-1 and J usage is TRBJ1-2, with 7 bases aligning to TRBD1. Losses at the gene ends were 1 base for V and 8 bases for J; bases not matched to a gene: 10. The CDR3 loop spans 14 amino acids. From germline, CDR1 is DFQATT and CDR2 SNEGSKA (reference sequence).

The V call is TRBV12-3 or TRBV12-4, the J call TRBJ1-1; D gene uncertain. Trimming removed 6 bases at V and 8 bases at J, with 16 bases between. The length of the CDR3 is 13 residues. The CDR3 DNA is TGTGCCAGCAGCCTATCAAGAAGTGGCGAAGCTTTCTTT. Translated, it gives CASSLSRSGEAFF.

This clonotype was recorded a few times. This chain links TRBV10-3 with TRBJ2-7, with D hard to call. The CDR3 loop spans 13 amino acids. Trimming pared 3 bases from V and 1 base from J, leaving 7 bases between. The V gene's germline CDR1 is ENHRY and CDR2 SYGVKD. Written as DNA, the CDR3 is TGTGCCATCAGTGACCGATTATCCTACGAGCAGTACTTC. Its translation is CAISDRLSYEQYF.

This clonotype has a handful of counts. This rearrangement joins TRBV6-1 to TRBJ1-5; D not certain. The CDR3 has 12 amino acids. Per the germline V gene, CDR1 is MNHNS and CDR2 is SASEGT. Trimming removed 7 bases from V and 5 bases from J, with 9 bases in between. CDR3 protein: CASTNSDQPQHF. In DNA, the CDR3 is TGTGCCAGCACCAACAGTGATCAGCCCCAGCATTTT.

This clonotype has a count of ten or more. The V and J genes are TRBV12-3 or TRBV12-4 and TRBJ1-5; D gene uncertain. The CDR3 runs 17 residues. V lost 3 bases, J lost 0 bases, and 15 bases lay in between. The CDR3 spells CASSFFVARDSNQPQHF. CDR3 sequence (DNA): TGTGCCAGCAGTTTTTTTGTGGCCAGAGATAGCAATCAGCCCCAGCATTTT.

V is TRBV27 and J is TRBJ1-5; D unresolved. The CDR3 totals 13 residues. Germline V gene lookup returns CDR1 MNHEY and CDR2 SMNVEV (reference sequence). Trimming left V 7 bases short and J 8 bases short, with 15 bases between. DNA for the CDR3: TGTGCCAGCACCCTTGAGTGCTGGGAGCCCCAGCATTTT. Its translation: CASTLECWEPQHF.

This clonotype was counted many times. CDR3 amino acids: CASSLGPNSNQPQHF. The CDR3, as DNA: TGTGCCAGCAGCTTGGGTCCAAATAGCAATCAGCCCCAGCATTTT. V is TRBV5-6 and J is TRBJ1-5; no clear D gene. CDR1 and CDR2 from the germline V gene are SGHDT and YYEEEE. The CDR3 consists of 15 residues. V lost 0 bases and J lost 0, with 7 bases in between.

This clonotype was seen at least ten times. The CDR3 spells CASSLGGGTYGYTF. The CDR3 coding sequence is TGTGCCAGCAGCTTGGGAGGGGGAACCTATGGCTACACCTTC. The rearrangement links TRBV5-5 to TRBJ1-2; D may be TRBD1 (6 bases). Germline CDR1 SGHKS, CDR2 YYEKEE (reference sequence). This CDR3 region has 14 residues. V lost 0 bases and J lost 4, with 10 bases in between.

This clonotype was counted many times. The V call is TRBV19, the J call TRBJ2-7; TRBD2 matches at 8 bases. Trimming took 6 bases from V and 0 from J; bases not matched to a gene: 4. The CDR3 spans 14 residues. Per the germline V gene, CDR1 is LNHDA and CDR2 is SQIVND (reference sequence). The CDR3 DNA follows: TGTGCCAGTAGAAGAGCGGGGGCCTCCTACGAGCAGTACTTC. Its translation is CASRRAGASYEQYF. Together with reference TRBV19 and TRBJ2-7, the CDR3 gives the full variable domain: DGGITQSPKYLFRKEGQNVTLSCEQNLNHDAMYWYRQDPGQGLRLIYYSQIVNDFQKGDIAEGYSVSREKKESFPLTVTSAQKNPTAFYLCASRRAGASYEQYFGPGTRLTVT.

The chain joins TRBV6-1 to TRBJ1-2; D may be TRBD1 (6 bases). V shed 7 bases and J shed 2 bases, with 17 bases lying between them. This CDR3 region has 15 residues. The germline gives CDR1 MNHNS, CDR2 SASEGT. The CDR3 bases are TGTGCCAGCACTAGGGGGGGACCGGGGAACTATGGCTACACCTTC. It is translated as CASTRGGPGNYGYTF.

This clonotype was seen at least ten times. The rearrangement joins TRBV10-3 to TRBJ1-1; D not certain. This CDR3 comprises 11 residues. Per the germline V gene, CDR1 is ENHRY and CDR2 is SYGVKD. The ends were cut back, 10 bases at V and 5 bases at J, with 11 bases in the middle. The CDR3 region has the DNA TGTGCCACCCGTGGTTCGACTGAAGCTTTCTTT. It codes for CATRGSTEAFF.

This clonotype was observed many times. CDR3 protein: CASSLGQDNSPLHF. CDR3 DNA: TGTGCCAGCAGTTTGGGTCAGGATAATTCACCCCTCCACTTT. The chain couples TRBV28 to TRBJ1-6; D is uncertain. The CDR3 extends over 14 amino acids. Germline V gene lookup returns CDR1 MDHEN and CDR2 SYDVKM. V lost 3 bases to trimming and J lost 5 bases, with 8 bases between them.

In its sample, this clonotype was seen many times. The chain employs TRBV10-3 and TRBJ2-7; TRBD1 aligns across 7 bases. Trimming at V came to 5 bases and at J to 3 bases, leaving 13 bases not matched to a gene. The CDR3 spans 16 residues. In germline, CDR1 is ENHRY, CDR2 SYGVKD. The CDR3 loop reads CAISPGGHPKGYEQYF. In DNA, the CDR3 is TGTGCCATCAGTCCAGGGGGACACCCGAAAGGCTACGAGCAGTACTTC.

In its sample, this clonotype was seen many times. In DNA, the CDR3 is TGTGCCAGCAGTTTGATTTTGGGCACTGAAGCTTTCTTT. As protein: CASSLILGTEAFF. V gene TRBV27 combines with J gene TRBJ1-1; D call uncertain. Germline V gene sequence: CDR1 MNHEY, CDR2 SMNVEV (reference sequence). V gave up 3 bases and J gave up 4 bases, with 9 bases separating them. CDR3 length equals 13 residues.

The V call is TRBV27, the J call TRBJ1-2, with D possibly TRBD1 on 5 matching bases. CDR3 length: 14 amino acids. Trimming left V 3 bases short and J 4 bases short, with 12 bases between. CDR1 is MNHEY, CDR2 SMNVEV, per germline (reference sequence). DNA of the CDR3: TGTGCCAGCAGTTTCTCCGCCAGGGCCTATGGCTACACCTTC. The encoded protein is CASSFSARAYGYTF.